These T cell receptor beta chains were read from a single sample in a study of cytomegalovirus exposure and HLA in healthy donors. Profiled with immunoSEQ multiplex PCR; TCRdb holds only in-frame clones, not every one. The sample has roughly 120,000 clones; approximately 71% are singletons. The sample comprised PBMCs. Receptor source: a man aged 40-49 years in good health and CMV-seronegative. The CDR3 runs from the conserved cysteine through the conserved F or W. The D gene is left open where the match is weak. A clone size is listed for some rows: how often the clone was seen (once, few, many), or a class if it is expanded.

d_call: NA; clone_size: NA; j_call: TRBJ2-3; v_call: TRBV6-5; cdr3_aa: CASSRPGGGDTQYF; cdr3_nt: TGTGCCAGCAGCCGACCTGGTGGAGGGGATACGCAGTATTTT
d_call: NA; clone_size: NA; j_call: TRBJ2-5; v_call: TRBV7-2; cdr3_aa: CASSLGATGPGETQYF; cdr3_nt: TGTGCCAGCAGCTTAGGCGCTACAGGGCCGGGGGAGACCCAGTACTTC
d_call: TRBD2; clone_size: NA; j_call: TRBJ2-5; v_call: TRBV4-2; cdr3_aa: CASSQGASGGAFETQYF; cdr3_nt: TGTGCCAGCAGCCAAGGTGCCAGCGGGGGGGCCTTCGAGACCCAGTACTTC
d_call: NA; clone_size: once; j_call: TRBJ1-5; v_call: TRBV6-1; cdr3_aa: CASILSSVSNQPQHF; cdr3_nt: TGTGCCAGCATATTATCTTCAGTTAGCAATCAGCCCCAGCATTTT
d_call: TRBD2; clone_size: once; j_call: TRBJ2-1; v_call: TRBV6-5; cdr3_aa: CASSYWRGGNEQFF; cdr3_nt: TGTGCCAGCAGTTACTGGCGGGGGGGCAATGAGCAGTTCTTC
d_call: NA; clone_size: NA; j_call: TRBJ1-1; v_call: TRBV6-1; cdr3_aa: CASSLPRGMNTEAFF; cdr3_nt: TGTGCCAGCAGTTTGCCCCGGGGGATGAACACTGAAGCTTTCTTT
d_call: TRBD2; clone_size: NA; j_call: TRBJ2-7; v_call: TRBV5-1; cdr3_aa: CASSSGLAGGRTYEQYF; cdr3_nt: TGCGCCAGCAGCTCAGGACTAGCGGGGGGCAGGACCTACGAGCAGTACTTC
d_call: TRBD2; clone_size: NA; j_call: TRBJ2-4; v_call: TRBV7-3; cdr3_aa: CASSFGTKRYF; cdr3_nt: TGTGCCAGCAGCTTTGGGACTAAGAGGTACTTC
d_call: NA; clone_size: NA; j_call: TRBJ1-1; v_call: TRBV14; cdr3_aa: CASSRKWGDTEAFF; cdr3_nt: TGTGCCAGCAGCCGGAAGTGGGGGGACACTGAAGCTTTCTTT
d_call: TRBD1; clone_size: NA; j_call: TRBJ1-1; v_call: TRBV30; cdr3_aa: CAWSVRQGAYTEAFF; cdr3_nt: TGTGCCTGGAGTGTCCGACAGGGGGCCTACACTGAAGCTTTCTTT
d_call: NA; clone_size: NA; j_call: TRBJ1-5; v_call: TRBV4-1; cdr3_aa: CASSQDSTANQPQHF; cdr3_nt: TGCGCCAGCAGCCAAGATTCGACAGCCAATCAGCCCCAGCATTTT
d_call: TRBD1; clone_size: NA; j_call: TRBJ1-2; v_call: TRBV27; cdr3_aa: CASSSGTGLDGYTF; cdr3_nt: TGTGCCAGCAGTTCCGGGACAGGATTGGATGGCTACACCTTC
d_call: NA; clone_size: NA; j_call: TRBJ2-2; v_call: TRBV7-9; cdr3_aa: CASSPGAGARTGELFF; cdr3_nt: TGTGCCAGCAGCCCAGGGGCGGGGGCGCGAACCGGGGAGCTGTTTTTT
d_call: NA; clone_size: NA; j_call: TRBJ1-1; v_call: TRBV7-9; cdr3_aa: CASSSRDTEAFF; cdr3_nt: TGTGCCAGCAGCTCCCGGGACACTGAAGCTTTCTTT
d_call: NA; clone_size: NA; j_call: TRBJ1-1; v_call: TRBV27; cdr3_aa: CASSPPDTNTEAFF; cdr3_nt: TGTGCCAGCAGTCCCCCGGACACGAACACTGAAGCTTTCTTT
d_call: NA; clone_size: NA; j_call: TRBJ2-7; v_call: TRBV4-1; cdr3_aa: CASSPQSDEQYF; cdr3_nt: TGCGCCAGCAGCCCTCAGTCCGACGAGCAGTACTTC
d_call: NA; clone_size: once; j_call: TRBJ1-1; v_call: TRBV6-1; cdr3_aa: CASSRGGTGVPEAFF; cdr3_nt: TGTGCCAGCTCTAGGGGGGGCACGGGGGTACCTGAAGCTTTCTTT
d_call: TRBD2; clone_size: NA; j_call: TRBJ2-5; v_call: TRBV11-2; cdr3_aa: CASSPYPSGGGGETQYF; cdr3_nt: TGTGCCAGCAGCCCATATCCGAGCGGGGGCGGCGGGGAGACCCAGTACTTC
d_call: NA; clone_size: NA; j_call: TRBJ1-5; v_call: TRBV10-3; cdr3_aa: CAIRNDRGNQPQHF; cdr3_nt: TGTGCCATCAGAAACGACAGAGGCAATCAGCCCCAGCATTTT
d_call: TRBD1; clone_size: NA; j_call: TRBJ1-2; v_call: TRBV6-5; cdr3_aa: CASSSADRGLSYGYTF; cdr3_nt: TGTGCCAGCAGTTCCGCCGACAGGGGGCTAAGTTATGGCTACACCTTC
d_call: NA; clone_size: NA; j_call: TRBJ2-5; v_call: TRBV5-1; cdr3_aa: CASSLGPGQETQYF; cdr3_nt: TGCGCCAGCAGCCTGGGACCGGGACAAGAGACCCAGTACTTC
d_call: NA; clone_size: NA; j_call: TRBJ2-7; v_call: TRBV6-1; cdr3_aa: CASTLHTRDEQYF; cdr3_nt: TGTGCCAGCACTCTGCACACCAGGGACGAGCAGTACTTC
d_call: NA; clone_size: once; j_call: TRBJ2-3; v_call: TRBV5-4; cdr3_aa: CASSLGGAQLDTQYF; cdr3_nt: TGTGCCAGCAGCTTAGGAGGGGCCCAGCTAGATACGCAGTATTTT
d_call: NA; clone_size: NA; j_call: TRBJ1-2; v_call: TRBV30; cdr3_aa: CAWSVAPRVGYTF; cdr3_nt: TGTGCCTGGAGTGTTGCCCCCCGGGTTGGCTACACCTTC
d_call: NA; clone_size: once; j_call: TRBJ2-1; v_call: TRBV6-4; cdr3_aa: CASSDSIGGGNEQFF; cdr3_nt: TGTGCCAGCAGTGACTCGATAGGGGGGGGCAATGAGCAGTTCTTC
d_call: TRBD2; clone_size: NA; j_call: TRBJ2-5; v_call: TRBV19; cdr3_aa: CASSTPGLGRETQYF; cdr3_nt: TGTGCCAGTAGTACACCGGGACTAGGTCGAGAGACCCAGTACTTC
d_call: TRBD2; clone_size: NA; j_call: TRBJ2-1; v_call: TRBV7-6; cdr3_aa: CASSLRLAGGLSSYNEQFF; cdr3_nt: TGTGCCAGCAGCCTCAGACTAGCGGGGGGCTTGAGCTCCTACAATGAGCAGTTCTTC
d_call: TRBD1; clone_size: NA; j_call: TRBJ1-1; v_call: TRBV4-3; cdr3_aa: CASSQAPGQGIVAFF; cdr3_nt: TGCGCCAGCAGCCAAGCGCCGGGACAGGGAATTGTGGCTTTCTTT
d_call: NA; clone_size: few; j_call: TRBJ2-7; v_call: TRBV28; cdr3_aa: CASSTSQGSSYEQYF; cdr3_nt: TGTGCCAGCAGTACGAGTCAGGGGTCGTCCTACGAGCAGTACTTC
d_call: TRBD2; clone_size: NA; j_call: TRBJ2-2; v_call: TRBV4-1; cdr3_aa: CASSPLAGGKIGELFF; cdr3_nt: TGCGCCAGCAGCCCACTAGCGGGGGGTAAGATCGGGGAGCTGTTTTTT
d_call: NA; clone_size: NA; j_call: TRBJ2-3; v_call: TRBV29-1; cdr3_aa: CSVVSLDSPLFF; cdr3_nt: TGCAGCGTTGTAAGCTTGGACTCCCCATTGTTTTTT
d_call: NA; clone_size: NA; j_call: TRBJ2-6; v_call: TRBV4-1; cdr3_aa: CASSQDSSPQTGANVLTF; cdr3_nt: TGCGCCAGCAGCCAAGATTCCTCCCCGCAGACTGGGGCCAACGTCCTGACTTTC
d_call: TRBD1; clone_size: few; j_call: TRBJ1-1; v_call: TRBV6-1; cdr3_aa: CASSRTGVTEAFF; cdr3_nt: TGTGCCAGCAGTCGTACAGGGGTCACTGAAGCTTTCTTT
d_call: TRBD2; clone_size: NA; j_call: TRBJ2-3; v_call: TRBV7-2; cdr3_aa: CASSLATTSGDTDTQYF; cdr3_nt: TGTGCCAGCAGCTTAGCGACCACTAGCGGGGACACAGATACGCAGTATTTT
d_call: TRBD2; clone_size: NA; j_call: TRBJ2-1; v_call: TRBV19; cdr3_aa: CASSSGGAGVDEQFF; cdr3_nt: TGTGCCAGTAGTAGCGGGGGGGCCGGCGTCGATGAGCAGTTCTTC
d_call: TRBD1; clone_size: NA; j_call: TRBJ1-2; v_call: TRBV9; cdr3_aa: CASSSRDRGYYGYTF; cdr3_nt: TGTGCCAGCAGCAGTCGGGACAGGGGCTACTATGGCTACACCTTC
d_call: TRBD1; clone_size: NA; j_call: TRBJ2-3; v_call: TRBV7-2; cdr3_aa: CASSADRVGTDTQYF; cdr3_nt: TGTGCCAGCAGCGCGGACAGGGTGGGCACAGATACGCAGTATTTT
d_call: NA; clone_size: NA; j_call: TRBJ1-6; v_call: TRBV4-1; cdr3_aa: CASSQAEASPLHF; cdr3_nt: TGCGCCAGCAGCCAAGCGGAGGCTTCACCCCTCCACTTT
d_call: TRBD2; clone_size: NA; j_call: TRBJ2-1; v_call: TRBV6-5; cdr3_aa: CASSARGGAREQFF; cdr3_nt: TGTGCCAGCAGCGCGCGCGGGGGGGCCCGTGAGCAGTTCTTC
d_call: NA; clone_size: NA; j_call: TRBJ2-7; v_call: TRBV27; cdr3_aa: CASSLSPGSSYEQYF; cdr3_nt: TGTGCCAGCAGTTTATCTCCCGGGAGCTCCTACGAGCAGTACTTC
d_call: NA; clone_size: NA; j_call: TRBJ2-5; v_call: TRBV11-1; cdr3_aa: CASSLGYRRQETQYF; cdr3_nt: TGTGCCAGCAGCTTAGGGTACAGGCGACAAGAGACCCAGTACTTC
d_call: TRBD1; clone_size: NA; j_call: TRBJ1-5; v_call: TRBV6-6; cdr3_aa: CASSGQGNSNQPQHF; cdr3_nt: TGTGCCAGCAGCGGACAGGGAAATAGCAATCAGCCCCAGCATTTT
d_call: NA; clone_size: NA; j_call: TRBJ2-7; v_call: TRBV28; cdr3_aa: CASSPRYYEQYF; cdr3_nt: TGTGCCAGCAGCCCCCGTTATTACGAGCAGTACTTC
d_call: TRBD1; clone_size: NA; j_call: TRBJ2-4; v_call: TRBV7-2; cdr3_aa: CASSQYGGQGNIQYF; cdr3_nt: TGTGCCAGCAGCCAATACGGGGGACAGGGAAACATTCAGTACTTC
d_call: NA; clone_size: NA; j_call: TRBJ1-3; v_call: TRBV7-9; cdr3_aa: CASSLLSEGFRNTIYF; cdr3_nt: TGTGCCAGCAGCTTACTGTCGGAGGGTTTCAGAAACACCATATATTTT
d_call: TRBD1; clone_size: once; j_call: TRBJ2-7; v_call: TRBV6-5; cdr3_aa: CASSSGTGIYEQYF; cdr3_nt: TGTGCCAGCAGTTCGGGGACAGGGATCTACGAGCAGTACTTC
d_call: TRBD1; clone_size: once; j_call: TRBJ2-2; v_call: TRBV11-1; cdr3_aa: CASSPDRQNTGELFF; cdr3_nt: TGTGCCAGCAGCCCGGACAGGCAGAACACCGGGGAGCTGTTTTTT
d_call: NA; clone_size: once; j_call: TRBJ2-7; v_call: TRBV13; cdr3_aa: CASSPTPRGEKQYF; cdr3_nt: TGTGCCAGCAGCCCGACCCCCAGGGGGGAGAAGCAGTACTTC
d_call: TRBD1; clone_size: NA; j_call: TRBJ1-2; v_call: TRBV2; cdr3_aa: CASRVGEGQNYGYTF; cdr3_nt: TGTGCCAGCAGGGTTGGCGAGGGACAGAACTATGGCTACACCTTC